The TCR beta chain under discussion was sequenced for a study of beta chain features in type 1 diabetes. What was sequenced were expressed TCRB transcripts, since all of the isolated RNA had been reverse transcribed. The assay was immunoSEQ multiplex PCR, and TCRdb's table has in-frame clones only and misses some. The sample has about 290,000 clones; approximately 8.1% are singletons. V lost 5 bases and J lost 5; bases outside the gene matches: 3. Germline V gene data show CDR1 as SNHLY and CDR2 as FYNNEI. CDR3 length: 14 amino acids. This receptor was identified in a woman aged 18-29 years in good health. V gene TRBV2 combines with J gene TRBJ1-6, with TRBD1 matching over 7 bases. The material sequenced was central memory CD4+ T cells from blood. As DNA, the CDR3 is TGTGCCAGCAGTCACACAGGGGATAATTCACCCCTCCACTTT. Encoded protein: CASSHTGDNSPLHF. Full variable domain (missing parts from reference TRBV2 and TRBJ1-6): EPEVTQTPSHQVTQMGQEVILRCVPISNHLYFYWYRQILGQKVEFLVSFYNNEISEKSEIFDDQFSVERPDGSNFTLKIRSTKLEDSAMYFCASSHTGDNSPLHFGNGTRLTVT.